Sequencing of this T cell receptor beta chain was carried out in a study of shared clonotypes between healthy human individuals. The germline V gene has CDR1 MNHNS and CDR2 SASEGT. V lost 3 bases and J 2 bases, leaving 15 bases between the germline ends. CDR3 length equals 16 residues. Some clones are missing from TCRdb's copy, which holds only in-frame ones; the method was immunoSEQ multiplex PCR. The sample includes roughly 480,000 clones, approximately 79% of them seen just once. This chain uses TRBV6-1 with TRBJ2-3, with D tentatively TRBD1 (6 bases). This sequence originates from a woman aged 35 to 49 in good health. Some clones in this sample may be carry-over from other donors' samples. The source material was PBMCs. As DNA, the CDR3 is TGTGCCAGCAGTGATCCCCCCGGGACACCCACAGATACGCAGTATTTT. Translated, it gives CASSDPPGTPTDTQYF.